A selection of T cell receptor beta chains follows, all from one sample in a study of cytomegalovirus exposure and HLA in healthy donors. Measured with immunoSEQ multiplex PCR; TCRdb has only the in-frame clones, and not every one. The top ten clones hold over 1.2% of a sample with over 150,000 clones, roughly four fifths of them seen once. The source material was PBMCs. The receptors stem from a man aged 60-69 years in good health and CMV-seronegative. CDR3s include the opening cysteine and the closing phenylalanine or tryptophan. A D gene is named only where the DNA matches it firmly. Clone size is shown for a subset of rows, as once, few, many or a class of expanded clone.

>TRBD2|TRBV7-2|TRBJ2-1|.
TGTGCCAGCAGGGTGGATAGCGGGACCAGTAAGGATGAGCAGTTCTTC
CASRVDSGTSKDEQFF
>TRBD1|TRBV7-3|TRBJ2-5|.
TGTGCCAGCAGCCCCGGGACAGGGAGAGGGGAGACCCAGTACTTC
CASSPGTGRGETQYF
>.|TRBV7-6|TRBJ2-7|.
TGTGCCAGCAGCTTAGCCCATTCAGCCAGGGGCGAGCAGTACTTC
CASSLAHSARGEQYF
>.|TRBV27|TRBJ2-7|.
TGTGCCAGCAGTTTCGCCTCAGGGTACTACGAGCAGTACTTC
CASSFASGYYEQYF
>.|TRBV2|TRBJ1-5|few
TGTGCCAGCAGTGAAGACAGGAGCAATCAGCCCCAGCATTTT
CASSEDRSNQPQHF
>TRBD2|TRBV7-2|TRBJ2-3|.
TGTGCCAGCGGACGTAACGGGCTAGCGGCTACAGATACGCAGTATTTT
CASGRNGLAATDTQYF
>TRBD2|TRBV27|TRBJ2-7|few
TGTGCCAGCAGTTCCCCCAGCGGGACGGGATACGAGCAGTACTTC
CASSSPSGTGYEQYF
>.|TRBV9|TRBJ2-3|.
TGTGCCAGCAGCGTAGCTACCGGGAAAGGGTTCTCGACAGATACGCAGTATTTT
CASSVATGKGFSTDTQYF
>.|TRBV19|TRBJ1-2|.
TGTGCCAGTAGTATAATCGGGAACTATGGCTACACCTTC
CASSIIGNYGYTF
>.|TRBV21-1|TRBJ1-5|.
TGTGCCAGCAGCCCCCGGACAGGCAATCAGCCCCAGCATTTT
CASSPRTGNQPQHF
>TRBD1|TRBV27|TRBJ1-4|once
TGTGCCAGCAGTGAGGACAGGCGTTGGGAAAAACTGTTTTTT
CASSEDRRWEKLFF
>.|TRBV19|TRBJ2-7|few
TGTGCCAGTAGTCCGCGGGACGGACCTAGAAACGAGCAGTACTTC
CASSPRDGPRNEQYF
>.|TRBV4-1|TRBJ2-7|.
TGCGCCAGCAGCCCAATCTTGGCAACACCCCGCTCCTACGAGCAGTACTTC
CASSPILATPRSYEQYF
>.|TRBV2|TRBJ1-4|few
TGTGCCAGCATTCGGGGGACAACTAATGAAAAACTGTTTTTT
CASIRGTTNEKLFF
>.|TRBV29-1|TRBJ1-5|.
TGCAGCGTTGTACGGGATAGCAATCAGCCCCAGCATTTT
CSVVRDSNQPQHF
>.|TRBV7-3|TRBJ1-2|many
TGTGCCAGCAGCTTAAGTCCAGATAACTATGGCTACACCTTC
CASSLSPDNYGYTF
>.|TRBV2|TRBJ1-3|once
TGTGCCAGCAGCGCCTCCGCGAACACCATATATTTT
CASSASANTIYF
>TRBD1|TRBV9|TRBJ2-1|.
TGTGCCAGCAGCCCACGGGACAGGGGGCCTAGCGGTCTCGGGAACAATAAGCAGTTCTTC
CASSPRDRGPSGLGNNKQFF
>TRBD1|TRBV25-1|TRBJ2-1|.
TGTGCCAGCAGGGACAGGGTAACTAATGAGCAGTTCTTC
CASRDRVTNEQFF
>TRBD2|TRBV11-3|TRBJ2-1|.
TGTGCCAGCAGCTCCCTGTCTAGCGGGGGGATACAGTTCTTC
CASSSLSSGGIQFF
>.|TRBV4-3|TRBJ1-6|.
TGCGCCAGCAGCCAAGTGGGCGAAGGCTCACCCCTCCACTTT
CASSQVGEGSPLHF
>TRBD2|TRBV7-3|TRBJ2-5|.
TGTGCCAGCAGCTTAGGGACTAGCGGGGTCGAGACCCAGTACTTC
CASSLGTSGVETQYF
>.|TRBV11-2|TRBJ1-1|few
TGTGCCAGCAGCTTATGGGGGGACGAAGCTTTCTTT
CASSLWGDEAFF
>.|TRBV10-3|TRBJ2-7|once
TGTGCCATCAGTGAGGGGGCGAGTAGCCCCTACGAGCAGTACTTC
CAISEGASSPYEQYF
>TRBD2|TRBV5-1|TRBJ2-5|.
TGCGCCAGCAGCCCCCTCGGGAGGGGAGCCCAGTACTTC
CASSPLGRGAQYF
>.|TRBV19|TRBJ2-6|.
TGTGCCAGTAACGGGGGTTTCGTTCCCAACGTCCTGACCTTC
CASNGGFVPNVLTF
>.|TRBV27|TRBJ1-2|.
TGTGCCAGCAGTTTCCTACAGGGAAAGGGCTACACCTTC
CASSFLQGKGYTF
>TRBD1|TRBV9|TRBJ1-5|.
TGTGCCAGCAGCGTGACAGGGGGCTACCAGCCCCAGCATTTT
CASSVTGGYQPQHF
>TRBD2|TRBV5-1|TRBJ2-3|.
TGCGCCAGCCAGGGAGGGGCAGATACGCAGTATTTT
CASQGGADTQYF
>.|TRBV6-1|TRBJ2-7|once
TGTGCCAGCAGTGAAGGGACAGCAAACTCCTACGAGCAGTACTTC
CASSEGTANSYEQYF
>TRBD2|TRBV9|TRBJ2-5|few
TGTGCCAGCAGCGTAGCGGGGCGGGGGGGCCAGGAGACCCAGTACTTC
CASSVAGRGGQETQYF
>.|TRBV28|TRBJ2-7|.
TGTGCCAGCAGTTTAGATCGCGGCGGCCTCGGCGAGCAGTACTTC
CASSLDRGGLGEQYF
>.|TRBV9|TRBJ1-2|once
TGTGCCAGCAGCGTAGCTTTAGGGAAGGGGTATGGCTACACCTTC
CASSVALGKGYGYTF
>TRBD2|TRBV25-1|TRBJ2-7|.
TGTGCCAGCAGTGAAGAGTCCCTAGGACTAGCGGAATACGAGCAGTACTTC
CASSEESLGLAEYEQYF
>TRBD2|TRBV7-9|TRBJ2-1|few
TGTTCCAGCAGAAAGACTAGCGGGAGTGGTAATGAGCAGTTCTTC
CSSRKTSGSGNEQFF